Below, 10 T cell receptor beta chains from the same sample are listed, as sequenced in a study of cytomegalovirus exposure and HLA in healthy donors. Both 60 Vbeta primers and 13 Jbeta primers went into the PCR. Libraries were prepared by immunoSEQ multiplex PCR; TCRdb keeps only in-frame clonotypes and omits some of them. The data contain approximately 210,000 clones, around nine tenths of them singletons. The sequenced sample was PBMCs. These receptors came from a woman under 30 in good health and CMV-seronegative.

The chain has TRBV5-1 and TRBJ2-7; TRBD1 matches 7 bases. Trimming took 2 bases from V and 5 from J; bases not matched to a gene: 4. The CDR3 totals 13 residues. Germline-derived CDR1 and CDR2 are SGHRS and YFSETQ. CDR3 loop: CASSFEGAHEQYF. The CDR3 DNA reads TGCGCCAGCAGCTTTGAGGGGGCCCACGAGCAGTACTTC.

The chain is built from TRBV4-1 and TRBJ1-2; 7 nucleotides match TRBD1. Germline-derived CDR1 and CDR2 are MGHRA and YSYEKL. The V segment lost 3 bases and the J segment 8 bases; nucleotides outside the gene matches: 12. CDR3 length: 15 amino acids. The CDR3 sequence is CASSHDTGQPLGYTF. The DNA for the CDR3 is TGCGCCAGCAGCCACGATACGGGACAGCCGTTGGGCTACACCTTC.

This clone was counted a single time. The chain couples TRBV14 to TRBJ2-1; 9 nucleotides line up with TRBD1. There are 13 residues in the CDR3. CDR1 and CDR2 (germline): SGHDN, FVKESK. The V segment lost 9 bases and the J segment 7 bases; nucleotides outside the gene matches: 7. CDR3 nucleotides: TGTGCCAGTCGGGGGACAGGGAGGAATGAGCAGTTCTTC. Its translation: CASRGTGRNEQFF.

The chain combines TRBV29-1 with TRBJ2-7, with 7 bases matching TRBD1. The CDR3 runs to 15 residues. The V and J ends lost 2 bases and 3 bases, in that order; junction bases with no gene match: 10. CDR1 and CDR2 from the germline V gene are SQVTM and ANQGSEA. As DNA, the CDR3 is TGCAGCGTTGAAATGGGGGACAGCAGACACTACGAGCAGTACTTC. Translation gives CSVEMGDSRHYEQYF.

The rearrangement links TRBV6-5 to TRBJ1-1; D uncertain. The germline V and J ends were trimmed by 7 bases and 0 bases, with 12 bases remaining between them. CDR1 is MNHEY, CDR2 SVGAGI, per germline. This CDR3 spans 14 amino acids. CDR3 DNA sequence: TGTGCCAGCACCAAGACACCTCTGAACACTGAAGCTTTCTTT. Translation: CASTKTPLNTEAFF.

This clone was counted between two and nine times. The genes are TRBV30 and TRBJ1-4; D perhaps matches TRBD1 (6 bases). With 0 bases removed from V and 7 bases from J, the gap between germline ends came to 15 bases. From germline, CDR1 is GTSNPN and CDR2 SVGIG (reference sequence). There are 15 residues in the CDR3. The CDR3 region is CAWSVYNRAGEKLFF. The CDR3 DNA reads as TGTGCCTGGAGTGTTTATAACAGGGCGGGTGAAAAACTGTTTTTT. The full variable domain, with the rest looked up from reference TRBV30 and TRBJ1-4, is SQTIHQWPATLVQPVGSPLSLECTVEGTSNPNLYWYRQAAGRGLQLLFYSVGIGQISSEVPQNLSASRPQDRQFILSSKKLLLSDSGFYLCAWSVYNRAGEKLFFGSGTQLSVL.

The rearrangement joins TRBV5-5 to TRBJ2-7, with 8 bases aligning to TRBD1. The CDR3 is made up of 14 amino acids. V was clipped by 3 bases and J by 5 bases; unmatched bases: 7. Germline V CDR1 and CDR2: SGHKS, YYEKEE (reference sequence). The CDR3 sequence: CASSWWTGSDEQYF. CDR3 sequence (DNA): TGTGCCAGCAGCTGGTGGACAGGGTCCGACGAGCAGTACTTC. Full variable domain (rest looked up from reference TRBV5-5 and TRBJ2-7): DAGVTQSPTHLIKTRGQQVTLRCSPISGHKSVSWYQQVLGQGPQFIFQYYEKEERGRGNFPDRFSARQFPNYSSELNVNALLLGDSALYLCASSWWTGSDEQYFGPGTRLTVT.

The chain joins TRBV29-1 to TRBJ1-1; 7 positions agree with TRBD1. J was trimmed by 1 base and V by 6 bases; bases with no gene match: 8. The CDR3 is 14 residues long. Germline CDR1 reads SQVTM; CDR2 reads ANQGSEA. This CDR3 is CSVTTTGTNTEAFF. In nucleotides, the CDR3 is TGCAGCGTCACCACGACAGGGACGAACACTGAAGCTTTCTTT.

This clone was found once. The chain joins TRBV18 to TRBJ2-4, with 9 bases lining up with TRBD1. CDR1 is KGHSH, CDR2 LQKENI, per germline. The CDR3 has 16 amino acids. Germline trimming cut 3 bases from V and 4 bases from J; bases unmatched to any gene: 7. The CDR3 sequence: CASSPTVGQGKNIQYF. The CDR3 bases are TGTGCCAGCTCACCGACGGTAGGACAGGGGAAAAACATTCAGTACTTC.

The rearrangement uses TRBV5-1 and TRBJ2-1; tentatively, D is TRBD2 (5 bases). V dropped 4 bases and J dropped 6 bases, with 8 bases sitting between them. The germline V gene has CDR1 SGHRS and CDR2 YFSETQ. This CDR3 region has 12 residues. The CDR3 DNA is TGCGCCAGCAGCCCCGGGATCAATGAGCAGTTCTTC. Protein product: CASSPGINEQFF.